This TCR beta chain originates from a study of shared clonotypes between healthy human individuals. The CDR3 spans 14 residues. Germline lookup yields CDR1 LNHDA and CDR2 SQIVND (reference sequence). General study results and limits: What rarefaction showed was incomplete sorted-subset sequencing despite large depth.

As handled by the study authors: Junction-only sequences without quality scores came from ImmunoSEQ, so filtering differed. Sequencing used immunoSEQ multiplex PCR; TCRdb keeps in-frame clones, though not all of them. From that table come the V and J calls and clone size; the DNA was used to work out D and trimming. The sample consists of 150,000 to 200,000 clones, approximately 92% of them appearing once. Every one of the donors was a Caucasian adult that lived in Nashville, Tennessee. Researchers partitioned CD4+ cells into CD45RA+ naive and CD45RA-negative memory subsets. Notes on this clone: Its antigen is still unknown.

The sequence was collected from a woman in her twenties or thirties in good health. The chain is built from TRBV19 and TRBJ2-5, with a weak D call TRBD2 (6 bases). TRBJ2-7 matches the DNA end more closely, so the J call is doubtful. The sequencing input was naive CD4+ T cells sorted from blood. As to subset: CD45RA+ positively selected. CDR3 nucleotide sequence: TGTGCCAGTAGCAATCTAGCGCGCTCCTACGAGCAGTACTTC. This sequence encodes CASSNLARSYEQYF.